This T cell receptor beta chain derives from a study of blood T cell repertoires in COVID-19. Germline lookup yields CDR1 MNHEY and CDR2 SVGEGT. This CDR3 has 18 residues. The J segment lost 5 bases and the V segment lost 2 bases, leaving 12 bases of the junction unmatched. Sequencing was performed with immunoSEQ multiplex PCR; in TCRdb, only in-frame clones are kept and a portion is missing. The data hold about 250,000 clones, with roughly 85% observed a single time. The V and J genes are TRBV6-2 or TRBV6-3 and TRBJ2-5; 12 bases match TRBD2. This sequence was found in a man aged 45-65 years with active or convalescent COVID-19. The sample taken for sequencing was peripheral blood. The CDR3 DNA sequence: TGTGCCAGCAGTTACGGACTAGCGGGACCCGTAAGTGTGGAGACCCAGTACTTC. Its translation: CASSYGLAGPVSVETQYF.